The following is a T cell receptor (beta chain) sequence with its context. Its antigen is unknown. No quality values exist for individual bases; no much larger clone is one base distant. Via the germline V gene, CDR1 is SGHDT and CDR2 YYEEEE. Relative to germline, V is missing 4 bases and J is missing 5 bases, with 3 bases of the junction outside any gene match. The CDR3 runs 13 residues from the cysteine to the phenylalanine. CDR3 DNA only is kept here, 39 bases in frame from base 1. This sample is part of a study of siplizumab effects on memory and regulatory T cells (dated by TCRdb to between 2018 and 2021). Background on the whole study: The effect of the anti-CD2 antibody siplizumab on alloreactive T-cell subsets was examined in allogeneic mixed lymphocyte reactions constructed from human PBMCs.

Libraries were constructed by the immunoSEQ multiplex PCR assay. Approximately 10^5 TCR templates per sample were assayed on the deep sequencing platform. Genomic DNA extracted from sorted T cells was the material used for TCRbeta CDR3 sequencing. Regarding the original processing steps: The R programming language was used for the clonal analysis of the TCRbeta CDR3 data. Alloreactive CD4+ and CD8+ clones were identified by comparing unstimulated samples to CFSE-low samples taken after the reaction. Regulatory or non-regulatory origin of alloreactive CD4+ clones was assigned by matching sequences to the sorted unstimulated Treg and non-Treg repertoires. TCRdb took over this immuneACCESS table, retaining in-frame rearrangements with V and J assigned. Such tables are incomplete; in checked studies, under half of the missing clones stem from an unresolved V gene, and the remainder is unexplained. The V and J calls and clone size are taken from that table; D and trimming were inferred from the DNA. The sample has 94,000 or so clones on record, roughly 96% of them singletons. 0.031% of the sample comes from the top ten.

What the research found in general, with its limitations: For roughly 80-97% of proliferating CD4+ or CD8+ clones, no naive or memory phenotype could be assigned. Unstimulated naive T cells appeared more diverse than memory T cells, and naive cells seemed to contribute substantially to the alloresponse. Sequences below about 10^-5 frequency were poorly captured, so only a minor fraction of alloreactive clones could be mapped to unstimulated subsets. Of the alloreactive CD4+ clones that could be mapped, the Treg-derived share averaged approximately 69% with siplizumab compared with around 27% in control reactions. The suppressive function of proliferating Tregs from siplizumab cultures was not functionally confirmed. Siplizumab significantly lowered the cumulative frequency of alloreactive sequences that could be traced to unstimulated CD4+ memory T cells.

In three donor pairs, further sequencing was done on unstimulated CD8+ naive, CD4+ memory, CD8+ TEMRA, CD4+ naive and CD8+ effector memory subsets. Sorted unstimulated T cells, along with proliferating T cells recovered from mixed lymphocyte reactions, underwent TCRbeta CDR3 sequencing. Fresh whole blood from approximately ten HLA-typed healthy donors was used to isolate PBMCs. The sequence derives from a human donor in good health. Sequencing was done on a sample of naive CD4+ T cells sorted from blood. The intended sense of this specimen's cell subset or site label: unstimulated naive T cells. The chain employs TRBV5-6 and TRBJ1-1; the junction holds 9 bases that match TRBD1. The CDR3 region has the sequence CASSMDRGTEAFF. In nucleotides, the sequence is TGTGCCAGCAGCATGGACAGGGGAACTGAAGCTTTCTTT.